This entry lists 17 T cell receptor beta chains sequenced from one sample in a study of T cell responses to AZD1222 COVID-19 vaccine. Produced via immunoSEQ multiplex PCR; TCRdb's table is partial and in-frame only. The sample contains 150,000 or so clones, around 93% of which appear only once. The source was peripheral blood, collected 28 days after the second AZD1222 dose. The receptors shown here come from an adult who received the AZD1222 COVID-19 vaccine.

This clone was seen just once. The sample holds other DNA sequences that translate to the same CDR3. The chain is built from TRBV7-2 and TRBJ1-6, with D unresolved. Germline values: CDR1 SGHTA, CDR2 FQGNSA. The CDR3 is made up of 14 amino acids. The V gene lost 5 bases and the J gene lost 0 bases, with 5 bases spanning the gap. The CDR3 DNA sequence: TGTGCCAGCAGCCTGAGCTCCTATAATTCACCCCTCCACTTT. It translates to CASSLSSYNSPLHF.

This chain joins TRBV28 and TRBJ2-7; D remains ambiguous. Germline V gives CDR1 MDHEN, CDR2 SYDVKM. The CDR3 has 14 amino acids. V lost 6 bases and J lost 0, with 12 bases in between. CDR3 in amino acids: CASRSSSASYEQYF. CDR3 nucleotides: TGTGCCAGCAGATCGTCGTCAGCCTCCTACGAGCAGTACTTC.

The chain combines TRBV4-2 with TRBJ2-3; 9 nucleotides line up with TRBD2. The CDR3 spans 18 residues. The V gene end was trimmed by 1 base and the J gene end by 4 bases; junction bases not matched to a gene: 12. The germline CDR1 and CDR2 sequences are LGHNA and YNFKEQ. The CDR3 here is CASSQVPAGAGGPDTQYF. For the CDR3, the DNA is TGTGCCAGCAGCCAAGTCCCGGCGGGCGCGGGGGGGCCAGATACGCAGTATTTT.

V usage is TRBV11-3 and J usage is TRBJ2-1, with TRBD1 identical over 10 bases. J gave up 6 bases and V 6 bases, and 8 bases lay outside the gene matches. This CDR3 contains 15 residues. Germline V gene sequence: CDR1 SGHNT, CDR2 YENEEA. The CDR3 coding sequence is TGTGCCAGCAGTTTGGGACAGGGGTTGTTCAATGAGCAGTTCTTC. Translation gives CASSLGQGLFNEQFF.

The V gene is TRBV11-2, the J gene TRBJ1-2; D is possibly TRBD1 (6 bases). The germline V and J ends were trimmed by 7 bases and 4 bases, with 13 bases remaining between them. Germline V gene sequence: CDR1 SGHAT, CDR2 FQNNGV. The CDR3 loop spans 13 amino acids. The CDR3 coding sequence is TGTGCCAGCACCCCGGCAGGGGTCTATGGCTACACCTTC. Protein product: CASTPAGVYGYTF.

This rearrangement joins TRBV5-8 to TRBJ1-1; D gene unclear. Germline CDR1 SGHTS, CDR2 YDEGEE. This CDR3 spans 12 amino acids. Trimming cost V 1 base and J 9 bases, with 10 bases left between them. The CDR3 nucleotides are TGTGCCAGCAGCTTGCGAGGGTCGAAAGCTTTCTTT. It encodes CASSLRGSKAFF.

The CDR3 is CASSFPGLWQFF. For the CDR3, the DNA is TGTGCCAGCAGTTTTCCCGGGCTCTGGCAGTTCTTC. The V call is TRBV3-1 (or the pseudogene TRBV3-2), the J call TRBJ2-1; D remains ambiguous. Trimming removed 6 bases from V and 12 bases from J, with 15 bases in between. Germline V gene lookup returns CDR1 LGHDT and CDR2 YNNKEL (reference sequence). The CDR3 is made up of 12 amino acids.

This clone appeared once. The chain couples TRBV2 to TRBJ1-4; 9 bases map to TRBD1. Trimming removed 6 bases from V and 7 bases from J; junction bases left unmatched: 6. Germline CDR1 is SNHLY and CDR2 is FYNNEI. The CDR3 is 14 amino acids. The CDR3 here is CASRLGQGPEKLFF. The CDR3 DNA sequence: TGTGCCAGCAGGCTGGGACAGGGCCCTGAAAAACTGTTTTTT.

The rearrangement uses TRBV7-2 and TRBJ2-5, with D uncertain. The CDR3 sequence is 17 residues long. The V end lost 3 bases, the J end lost 2 bases, and 19 bases lay between the germline ends. Germline assignment: CDR1 SGHTA and CDR2 FQGNSA. CDR3 sequence: CASSLSLARPSQETQYF. The CDR3 DNA reads as TGTGCCAGCAGCTTGTCTCTCGCTCGACCCTCACAAGAGACCCAGTACTTC.

The rearrangement uses TRBV5-6 and TRBJ1-2, with 9 bases aligning to TRBD1. Germline CDR1 is SGHDT and CDR2 is YYEEEE. Losses at the gene ends were 1 base for V and 8 bases for J; bases not matched to a gene: 6. The CDR3 consists of 14 residues. The DNA for the CDR3 is TGTGCCAGCAGCTTGTCCGGGACAGGGATCGGCTACACCTTC. Protein sequence: CASSLSGTGIGYTF.

The chain uses TRBV6-1 and TRBJ1-1; D may be TRBD1 (5 bases). This CDR3 contains 12 residues. The V gene's germline CDR1 is MNHNS and CDR2 SASEGT. The V and J ends lost 2 bases and 9 bases respectively, with 10 bases between them. The CDR3 DNA reads as TGTGCCAGCAGTGAAAGGCAGGGTAAAGCTTTCTTT. Its translation is CASSERQGKAFF.

V is TRBV24-1 and J is TRBJ2-1; no reliable D call. Germline V gene data show CDR1 as KGHDR and CDR2 as SFDVKD. CDR3 length: 17 amino acids. V gave up 3 bases and J gave up 0 bases, with 14 bases separating them. Here the CDR3 DNA reads TGTGCCACCAGTGATCTCCGGCGGTCAGGCTCCTACAATGAGCAGTTCTTC. Translated, it gives CATSDLRRSGSYNEQFF.

V and J are TRBV29-1 and TRBJ1-1, with unresolved D. V dropped 3 bases and J dropped 1 base, with 9 bases sitting between them. The CDR3 totals 13 residues. Per the germline V gene, CDR1 is SQVTM and CDR2 is ANQGSEA. The CDR3 region is CSVESNRNTEAFF. The CDR3 DNA reads TGCAGCGTTGAGAGTAACAGGAACACTGAAGCTTTCTTT.

The chain employs TRBV20-1 and TRBJ2-3, with 9 bases fitting TRBD2. The CDR3 is made up of 11 amino acids. CDR1 DFQATT and CDR2 SNEGSKA come from the germline V gene (reference sequence). V shed 3 bases, J shed 14 bases, and the junction held 6 bases outside the gene matches. CDR3 protein: CSASSGTSLYF. CDR3 DNA: TGCAGTGCTAGCAGTGGGACTAGCCTGTATTTT.

The chain employs TRBV5-1 and TRBJ2-1, with 10 bases aligning to TRBD2. The J segment lost 4 bases and the V segment lost 4 bases, leaving 5 bases of the junction unmatched. The CDR3 loop spans 15 amino acids. The germline gives CDR1 SGHRS, CDR2 YFSETQ. The CDR3, as DNA: TGCGCCAGCAGCCCCGGGACTAGCGTTTACAATGAGCAGTTCTTC. Protein sequence: CASSPGTSVYNEQFF. The complete variable domain, with remaining parts taken from reference TRBV5-1 and TRBJ2-1, reads KAGVTQTPRYLIKTRGQQVTLSCSPISGHRSVSWYQQTPGQGLQFLFEYFSETQRNKGNFPGRFSGRQFSNSRSEMNVSTLELGDSALYLCASSPGTSVYNEQFFGPGTRLTVL.

The rearrangement joins TRBV2 to TRBJ1-1, with a possible D match to TRBD1 (5 bases). The CDR3 extends over 14 amino acids. Germline CDR1 is SNHLY and CDR2 is FYNNEI. Deletions cut 3 bases from V and 0 bases from J, with 8 bases between. The chain's CDR3 is CASSEWGMNTEAFF. The CDR3 coding sequence is TGTGCCAGCAGTGAGTGGGGGATGAACACTGAAGCTTTCTTT. The full variable domain, its missing parts supplied by reference TRBV2 and TRBJ1-1, is EPEVTQTPSHQVTQMGQEVILRCVPISNHLYFYWYRQILGQKVEFLVSFYNNEISEKSEIFDDQFSVERPDGSNFTLKIRSTKLEDSAMYFCASSEWGMNTEAFFGQGTRLTVV.

This chain joins TRBV5-5 and TRBJ2-5; maybe TRBD1 (7 bases). The CDR3 sequence is 16 residues long. CDR1 is SGHKS, CDR2 YYEKEE, per germline (reference sequence). Trimming shortened V by 0 bases and J by 3 bases, and 15 bases separated the two germline ends. CDR3 DNA sequence: TGTGCCAGCAGCTTGGGGCCCGGAGGGGGCGAAGAGACCCAGTACTTC. Translating gives CASSLGPGGGEETQYF.